This TCR beta chain was sequenced during a study of shared clonotypes between healthy human individuals. Trimming took 3 bases from V and 3 from J, leaving 15 bases between them. The germline gives CDR1 SGHTS, CDR2 YDEGEE. The CDR3 runs to 15 residues. Libraries were prepared by immunoSEQ multiplex PCR; TCRdb keeps only in-frame clonotypes and omits some of them. This sample carries some 500,000 clones, 90% to 97% of them seen once, and the ten largest clones take 0.05% to 0.07%. The sequence came from a woman younger than 45 in good health. The sample comprised naive CD4+ T cells sorted from blood. Documented subset: CD45RA+ positively selected. The chain has TRBV5-8 and TRBJ2-5; D might be TRBD1 (6 bases). DNA for the CDR3: TGTGCCAGCAGCTCTGGTCAAAGGACAGAAGAGACCCAGTACTTC. Encoded protein: CASSSGQRTEETQYF.